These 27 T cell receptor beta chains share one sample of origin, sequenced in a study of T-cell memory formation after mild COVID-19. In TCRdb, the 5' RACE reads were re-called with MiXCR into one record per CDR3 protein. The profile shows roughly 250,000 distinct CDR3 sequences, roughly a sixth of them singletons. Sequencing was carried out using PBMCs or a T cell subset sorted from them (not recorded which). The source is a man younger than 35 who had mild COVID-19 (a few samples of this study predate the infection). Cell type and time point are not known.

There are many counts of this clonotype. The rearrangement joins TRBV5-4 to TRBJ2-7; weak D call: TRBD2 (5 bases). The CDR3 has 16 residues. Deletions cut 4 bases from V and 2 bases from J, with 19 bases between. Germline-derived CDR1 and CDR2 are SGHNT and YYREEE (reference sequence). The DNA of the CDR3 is TGTGCCAGCAGCCGTGACGCGGGCCTTGGGACCTACGAGCAGTACTTC. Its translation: CASSRDAGLGTYEQYF.

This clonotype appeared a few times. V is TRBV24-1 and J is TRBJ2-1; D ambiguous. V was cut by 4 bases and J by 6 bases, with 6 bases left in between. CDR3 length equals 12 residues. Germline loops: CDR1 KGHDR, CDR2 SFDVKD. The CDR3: CATSDYGNEQFF. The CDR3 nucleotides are TGTGCCACCAGTGACTACGGCAATGAGCAGTTCTTC.

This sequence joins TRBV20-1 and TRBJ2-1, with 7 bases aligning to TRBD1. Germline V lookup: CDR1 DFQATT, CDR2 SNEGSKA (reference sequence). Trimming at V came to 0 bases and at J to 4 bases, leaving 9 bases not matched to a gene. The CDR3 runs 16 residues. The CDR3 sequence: CSARDHQGTEYNEQFF. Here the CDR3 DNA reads TGCAGTGCTAGAGATCATCAGGGGACAGAGTACAATGAGCAGTTCTTC.

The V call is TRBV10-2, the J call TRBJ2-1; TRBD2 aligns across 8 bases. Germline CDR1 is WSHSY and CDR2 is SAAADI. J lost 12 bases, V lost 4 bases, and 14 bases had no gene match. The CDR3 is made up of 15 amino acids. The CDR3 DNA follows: TGCGCCAGCAGTGTGGGGACGGGGGGGGCCGGAGGGCAGTTCTTC. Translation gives CASSVGTGGAGGQFF.

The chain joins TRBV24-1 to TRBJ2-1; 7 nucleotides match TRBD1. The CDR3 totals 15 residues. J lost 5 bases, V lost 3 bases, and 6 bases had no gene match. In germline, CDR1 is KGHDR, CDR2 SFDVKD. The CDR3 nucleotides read TGTGCCACCAGTGATCCCGGGACAGTCAACAATGAGCAGTTCTTC. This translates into CATSDPGTVNNEQFF.

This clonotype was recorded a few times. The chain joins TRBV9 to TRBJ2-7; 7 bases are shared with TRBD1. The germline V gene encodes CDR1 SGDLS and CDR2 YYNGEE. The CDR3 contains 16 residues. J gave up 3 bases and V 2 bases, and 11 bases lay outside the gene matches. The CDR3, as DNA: TGTGCCAGCAGCGTCGACAGGGACAGCGCAGACTACGAGCAGTACTTC. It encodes CASSVDRDSADYEQYF.

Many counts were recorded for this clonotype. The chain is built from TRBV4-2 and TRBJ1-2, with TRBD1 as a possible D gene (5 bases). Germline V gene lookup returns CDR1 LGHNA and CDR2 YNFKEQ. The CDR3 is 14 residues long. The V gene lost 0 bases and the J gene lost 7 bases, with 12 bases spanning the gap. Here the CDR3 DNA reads TGTGCCAGCAGCCAAGATGGGACGTCGGGTGGCTACACCTTC. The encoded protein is CASSQDGTSGGYTF.

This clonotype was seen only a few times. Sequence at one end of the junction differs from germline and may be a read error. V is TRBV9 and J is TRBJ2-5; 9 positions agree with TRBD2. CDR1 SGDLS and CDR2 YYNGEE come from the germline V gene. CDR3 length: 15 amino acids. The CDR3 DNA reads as TGTGCCAGCAGCAGAATAGCGGGGGCGCAAGAGACCCAGCTCTTC. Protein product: CASSRIAGAQETQLF.

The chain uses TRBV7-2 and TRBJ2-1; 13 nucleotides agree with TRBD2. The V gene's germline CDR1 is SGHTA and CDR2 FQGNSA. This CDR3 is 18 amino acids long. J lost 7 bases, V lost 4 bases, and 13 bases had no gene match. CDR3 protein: CASSSKLLLAGGPNEQFF. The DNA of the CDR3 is TGTGCCAGCAGCTCCAAATTATTACTAGCGGGGGGGCCAAATGAGCAGTTCTTC.

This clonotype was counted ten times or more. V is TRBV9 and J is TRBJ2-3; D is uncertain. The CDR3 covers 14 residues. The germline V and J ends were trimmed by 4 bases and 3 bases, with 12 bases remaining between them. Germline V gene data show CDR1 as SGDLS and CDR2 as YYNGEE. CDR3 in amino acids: CASSLDSPTDTQYF. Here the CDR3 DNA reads TGTGCCAGCAGCCTAGACTCCCCAACAGATACGCAGTATTTT.

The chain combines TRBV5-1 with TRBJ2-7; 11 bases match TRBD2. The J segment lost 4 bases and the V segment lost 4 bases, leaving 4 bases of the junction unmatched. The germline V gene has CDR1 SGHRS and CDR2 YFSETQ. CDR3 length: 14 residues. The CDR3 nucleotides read TGCGCCAGCAGCCCGGGACTAGCGGATTACGAGCAGTACTTC. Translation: CASSPGLADYEQYF.

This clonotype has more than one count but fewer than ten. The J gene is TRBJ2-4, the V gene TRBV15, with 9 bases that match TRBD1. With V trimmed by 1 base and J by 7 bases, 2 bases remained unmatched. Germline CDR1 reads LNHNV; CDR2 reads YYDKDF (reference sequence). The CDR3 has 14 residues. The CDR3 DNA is TGTGCCACCAGCAGAGGACAGGGGGAGAACATTCAGTACTTC. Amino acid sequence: CATSRGQGENIQYF.

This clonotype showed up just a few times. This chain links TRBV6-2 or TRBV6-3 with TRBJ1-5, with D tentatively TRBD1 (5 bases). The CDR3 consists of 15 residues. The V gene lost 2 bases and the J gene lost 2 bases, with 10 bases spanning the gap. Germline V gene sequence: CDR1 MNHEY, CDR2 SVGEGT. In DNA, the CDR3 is TGTGCCAGCAGTTACGGGGGAAGAGGCAATCAGCCCCAGCATTTT. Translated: CASSYGGRGNQPQHF.

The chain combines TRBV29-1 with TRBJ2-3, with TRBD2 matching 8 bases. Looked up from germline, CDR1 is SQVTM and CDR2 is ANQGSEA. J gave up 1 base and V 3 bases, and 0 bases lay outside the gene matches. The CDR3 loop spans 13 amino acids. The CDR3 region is CSVERGGTDTQYF. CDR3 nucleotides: TGCAGCGTTGAGCGGGGGGGCACAGATACGCAGTATTTT.

This CDR3 reads CASSFLSGGPTDTQYF. The DNA for the CDR3 is TGTGCCAGCAGCTTCTTGAGCGGGGGCCCCACAGATACGCAGTATTTT. This chain links TRBV11-1 with TRBJ2-3; TRBD2 aligns across 8 bases. Trimming took 3 bases from V and 2 from J; bases not matched to a gene: 7. The germline CDR1 and CDR2 sequences are SGHAT and FQDESV (reference sequence). This CDR3 region has 16 residues.

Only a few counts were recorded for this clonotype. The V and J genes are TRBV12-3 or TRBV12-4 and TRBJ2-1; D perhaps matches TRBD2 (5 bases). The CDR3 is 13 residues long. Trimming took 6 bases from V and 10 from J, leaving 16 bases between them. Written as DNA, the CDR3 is TGTGCCAGCAGCCCGTTGGCGGGTTGGGAGCAGTTCTTC. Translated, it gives CASSPLAGWEQFF.

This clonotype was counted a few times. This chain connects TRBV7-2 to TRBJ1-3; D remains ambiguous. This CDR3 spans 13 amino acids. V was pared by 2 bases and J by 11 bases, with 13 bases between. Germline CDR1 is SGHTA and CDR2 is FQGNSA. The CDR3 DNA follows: TGTGCCAGCAGCTTAAGTAGGGCAAGCGCCATATATTTT. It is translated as CASSLSRASAIYF. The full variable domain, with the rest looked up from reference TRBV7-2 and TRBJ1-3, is GAGVSQSPSNKVTEKGKDVELRCDPISGHTALYWYRQSLGQGLEFLIYFQGNSAPDKSGLPSDRFSAERTGGSVSTLTIQRTQQEDSAVYLCASSLSRASAIYFGEGSWLTVV.

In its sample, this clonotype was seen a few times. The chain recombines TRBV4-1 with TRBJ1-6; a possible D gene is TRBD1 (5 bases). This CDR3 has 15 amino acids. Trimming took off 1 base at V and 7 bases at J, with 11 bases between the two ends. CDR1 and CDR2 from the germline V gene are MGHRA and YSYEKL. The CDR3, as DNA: TGCGCCAGCAGCCAAGCCTTGACAGACAATTCACCCCTCCACTTT. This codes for CASSQALTDNSPLHF.

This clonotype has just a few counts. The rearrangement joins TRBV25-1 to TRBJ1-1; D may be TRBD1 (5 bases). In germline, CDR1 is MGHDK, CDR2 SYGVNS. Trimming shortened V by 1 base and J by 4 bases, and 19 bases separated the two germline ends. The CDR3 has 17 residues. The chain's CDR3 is CASSEFRMGSRGTEAFF. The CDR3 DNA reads TGTGCCAGCAGTGAATTCCGTATGGGATCGAGGGGCACTGAAGCTTTCTTT. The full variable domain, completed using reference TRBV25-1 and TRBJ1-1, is EADIYQTPRYLVIGTGKKITLECSQTMGHDKMYWYQQDPGMELHLIHYSYGVNSTEKGDLSSESTVSRIRTEHFPLTLESARPSHTSQYLCASSEFRMGSRGTEAFFGQGTRLTVV.

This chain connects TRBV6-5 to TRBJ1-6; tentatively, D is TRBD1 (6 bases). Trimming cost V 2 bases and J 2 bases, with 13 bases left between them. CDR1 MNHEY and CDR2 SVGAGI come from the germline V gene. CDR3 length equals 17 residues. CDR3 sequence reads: CASSYQEGVAYNSPLHF. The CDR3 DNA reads TGTGCCAGCAGTTACCAAGAGGGGGTTGCCTATAATTCACCCCTCCACTTT.

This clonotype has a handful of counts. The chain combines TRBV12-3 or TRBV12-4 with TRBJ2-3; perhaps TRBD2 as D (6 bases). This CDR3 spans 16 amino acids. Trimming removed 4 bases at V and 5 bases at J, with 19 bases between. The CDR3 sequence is CASSSKQDRLGDTQYF. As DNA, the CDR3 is TGTGCCAGCAGTTCGAAGCAAGACCGACTAGGAGATACGCAGTATTTT.

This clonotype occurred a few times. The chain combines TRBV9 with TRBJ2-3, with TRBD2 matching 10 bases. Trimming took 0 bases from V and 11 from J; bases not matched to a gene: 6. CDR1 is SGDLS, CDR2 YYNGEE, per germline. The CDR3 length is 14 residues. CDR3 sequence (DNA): TGTGCCAGCAGCGTAGGAGCGGGGGGGTCCGGGCAGTATTTT. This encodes CASSVGAGGSGQYF.

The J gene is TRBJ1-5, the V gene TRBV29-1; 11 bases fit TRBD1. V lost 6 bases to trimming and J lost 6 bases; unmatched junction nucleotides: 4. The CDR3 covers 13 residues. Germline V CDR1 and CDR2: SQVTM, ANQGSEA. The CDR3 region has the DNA TGCAGCGTCACCGGGACAGGGGGTCAGCCCCAGCATTTT. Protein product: CSVTGTGGQPQHF.

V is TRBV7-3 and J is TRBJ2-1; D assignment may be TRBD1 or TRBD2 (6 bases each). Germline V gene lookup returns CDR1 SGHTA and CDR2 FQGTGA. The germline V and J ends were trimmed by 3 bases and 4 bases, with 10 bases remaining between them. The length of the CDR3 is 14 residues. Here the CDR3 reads CASSFGGNYNEQFF. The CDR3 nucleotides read TGTGCCAGCAGCTTCGGGGGCAATTACAATGAGCAGTTCTTC.

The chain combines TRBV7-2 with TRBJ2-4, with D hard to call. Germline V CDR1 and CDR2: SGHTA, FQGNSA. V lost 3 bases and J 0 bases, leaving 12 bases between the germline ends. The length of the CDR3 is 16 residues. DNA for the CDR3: TGTGCCAGCAGCTTGACCCAGCAGATAGCCAAAAACATTCAGTACTTC. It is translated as CASSLTQQIAKNIQYF.

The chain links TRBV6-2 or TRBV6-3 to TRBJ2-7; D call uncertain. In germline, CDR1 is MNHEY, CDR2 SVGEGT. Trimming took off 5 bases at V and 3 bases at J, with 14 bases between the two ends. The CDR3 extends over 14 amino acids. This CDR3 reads CASSHDWLNYEQYF. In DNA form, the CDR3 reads TGTGCCAGCAGTCATGACTGGCTGAACTACGAGCAGTACTTC.

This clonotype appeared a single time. The CDR3 nucleotides are TGTGCTAGTGGTTCCGAAGGCCATGGCTCCTACAATGAGCAGTTCTTC. This translates into CASGSEGHGSYNEQFF. V and J are TRBV12-5 and TRBJ2-1; D ambiguous. CDR3 length: 16 residues. Per germline, CDR1 LGHNT and CDR2 FRNRAP. Trimming removed 4 bases at V and 0 bases at J, with 13 bases between.